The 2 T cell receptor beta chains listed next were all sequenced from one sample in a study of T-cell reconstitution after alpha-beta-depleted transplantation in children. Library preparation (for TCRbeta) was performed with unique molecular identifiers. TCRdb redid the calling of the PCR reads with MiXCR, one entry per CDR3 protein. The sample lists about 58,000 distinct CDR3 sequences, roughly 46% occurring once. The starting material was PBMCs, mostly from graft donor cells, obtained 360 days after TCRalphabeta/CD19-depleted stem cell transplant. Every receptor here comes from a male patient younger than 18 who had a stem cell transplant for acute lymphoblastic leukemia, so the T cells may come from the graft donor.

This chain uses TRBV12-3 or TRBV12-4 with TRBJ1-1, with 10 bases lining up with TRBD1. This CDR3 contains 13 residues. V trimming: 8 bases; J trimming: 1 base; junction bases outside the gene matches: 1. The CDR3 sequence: CASGTGENTEAFF. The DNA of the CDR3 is TGTGCCAGCGGGACAGGGGAGAACACTGAAGCTTTCTTT.

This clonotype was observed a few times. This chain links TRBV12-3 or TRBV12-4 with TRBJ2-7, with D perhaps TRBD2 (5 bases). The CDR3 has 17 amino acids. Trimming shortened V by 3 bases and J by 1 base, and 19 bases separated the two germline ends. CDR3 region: CASSFPQRRGYSYEQYF. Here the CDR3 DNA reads TGTGCCAGCAGTTTCCCCCAGAGGCGAGGGTATTCCTACGAGCAGTACTTC.